This paragraph covers one T cell receptor beta chain sequence. Its antigen is as yet unknown. The data were taken from a study of radiotherapy plus CTLA-4 blockade in lung cancer. Points from the study as a whole: Expansion of tumor-derived TCR clones was observed in blood after radiotherapy plus ipilimumab.

Generated by immunoSEQ multiplex PCR, the TCRdb table keeps only in-frame clones and is missing some. This table holds around 90,000 clones, roughly 80% found once. V was trimmed by 5 bases and J by 10 bases, leaving 21 bases between them. The CDR3 is 15 residues long. The germline CDR1 and CDR2 sequences are SGHVS and FNYEAQ. The specimen comprised peripheral blood, sampled from a patient treated with radiotherapy plus ipilimumab. The chain has TRBV7-6 and TRBJ2-1; no clear D gene. The sequence was collected from a human donor with non-small cell lung cancer who had stable disease on radiotherapy plus ipilimumab. CDR3 protein: CASSPWTDSHGEQFF. The CDR3 DNA reads TGTGCCAGCAGCCCTTGGACGGATTCCCACGGGGAGCAGTTCTTC.